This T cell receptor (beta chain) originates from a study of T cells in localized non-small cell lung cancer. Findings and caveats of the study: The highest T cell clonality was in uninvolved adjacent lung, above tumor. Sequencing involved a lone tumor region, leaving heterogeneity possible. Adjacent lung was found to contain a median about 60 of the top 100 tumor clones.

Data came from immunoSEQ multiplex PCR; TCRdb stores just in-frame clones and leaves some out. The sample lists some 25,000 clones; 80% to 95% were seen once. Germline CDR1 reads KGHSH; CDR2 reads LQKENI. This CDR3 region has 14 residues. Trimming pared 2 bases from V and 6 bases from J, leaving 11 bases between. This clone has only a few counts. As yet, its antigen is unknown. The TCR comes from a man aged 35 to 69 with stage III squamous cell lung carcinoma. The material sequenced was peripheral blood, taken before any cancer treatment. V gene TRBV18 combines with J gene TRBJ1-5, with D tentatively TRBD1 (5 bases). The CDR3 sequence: CASSPAGVGQPQHF. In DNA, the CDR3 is TGTGCCAGCTCACCAGCGGGGGTAGGTCAGCCCCAGCATTTT.